The 2 T cell receptor beta chains below come from one sample, sequenced in a study of T cell repertoires in cytomegalovirus infection. Antigen specificity for these receptors is unknown. TCRdb processed the reads anew with MiXCR; each CDR3 protein has one entry. The sample includes about 890,000 distinct CDR3 sequences, roughly 30% of them seen just once. Sequenced here: cultured CD8+ T cells from PBMCs, sampled from culture after CMV antigen stimulation. The source of these receptors is a human donor in good health (CMV status not recorded). Some clones in this sample may be carry-over from other donors' samples.

This clonotype has ten or more counts. The chain uses TRBV5-6 and TRBJ2-1; TRBD2 aligns across 12 bases. The CDR3 contains 17 residues. V shed 0 bases and J 4 bases; nucleotides not matched to a gene: 5. The germline gives CDR1 SGHDT, CDR2 YYEEEE. CDR3 coding DNA: TGTGCCAGCAGCTTGGCCAGACTAGCGGGGGCGTACAATGAGCAGTTCTTC. It codes for CASSLARLAGAYNEQFF.

The gene calls are TRBV6-6 and TRBJ2-2; 12 bases line up with TRBD1. V was clipped by 6 bases and J by 13 bases; unmatched bases: 6. The CDR3 has 13 amino acids. CDR1 is MNHNY, CDR2 SVGAGI, per germline (reference sequence). The chain's CDR3 is CASRGQGAWGLFF. The DNA of the CDR3 is TGTGCCAGCAGGGGACAGGGGGCGTGGGGGCTGTTTTTT.